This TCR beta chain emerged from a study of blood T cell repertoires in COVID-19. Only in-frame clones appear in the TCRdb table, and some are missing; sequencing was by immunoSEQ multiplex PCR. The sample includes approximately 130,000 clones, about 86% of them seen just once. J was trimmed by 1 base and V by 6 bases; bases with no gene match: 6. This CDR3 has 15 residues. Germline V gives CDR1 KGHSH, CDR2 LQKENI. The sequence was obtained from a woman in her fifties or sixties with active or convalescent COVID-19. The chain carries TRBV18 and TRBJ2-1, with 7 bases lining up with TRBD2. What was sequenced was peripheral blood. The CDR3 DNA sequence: TGTGCCAGCTCTGAACTAGCGTCGTCCTACAATGAGCAGTTCTTC. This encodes CASSELASSYNEQFF.